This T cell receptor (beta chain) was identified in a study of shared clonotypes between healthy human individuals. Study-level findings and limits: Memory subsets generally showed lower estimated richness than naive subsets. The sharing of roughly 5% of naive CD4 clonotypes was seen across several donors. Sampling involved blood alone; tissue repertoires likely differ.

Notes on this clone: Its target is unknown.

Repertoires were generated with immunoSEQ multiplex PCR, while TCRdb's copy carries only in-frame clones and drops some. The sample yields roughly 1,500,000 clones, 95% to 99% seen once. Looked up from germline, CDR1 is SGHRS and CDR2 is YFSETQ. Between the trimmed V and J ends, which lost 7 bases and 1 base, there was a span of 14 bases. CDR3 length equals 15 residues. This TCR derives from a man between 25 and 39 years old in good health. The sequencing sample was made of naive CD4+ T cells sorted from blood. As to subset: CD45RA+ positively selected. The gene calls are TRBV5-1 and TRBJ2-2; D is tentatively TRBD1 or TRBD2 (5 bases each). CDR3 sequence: CASYPGPRNTGELFF. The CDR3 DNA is TGCGCCAGCTACCCGGGACCCCGGAACACCGGGGAGCTGTTTTTT.